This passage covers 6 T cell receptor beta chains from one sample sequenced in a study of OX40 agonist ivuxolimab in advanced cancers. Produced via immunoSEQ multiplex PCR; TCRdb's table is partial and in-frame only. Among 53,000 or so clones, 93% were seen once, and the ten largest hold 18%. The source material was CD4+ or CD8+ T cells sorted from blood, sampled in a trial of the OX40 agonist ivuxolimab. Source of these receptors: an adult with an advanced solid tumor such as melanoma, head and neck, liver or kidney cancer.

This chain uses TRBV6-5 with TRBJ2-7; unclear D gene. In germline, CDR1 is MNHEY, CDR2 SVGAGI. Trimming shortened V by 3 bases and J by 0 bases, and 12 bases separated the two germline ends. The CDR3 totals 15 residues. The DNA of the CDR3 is TGTGCCAGCAGTTATAGATCTACTCGCTCCTACGAGCAGTACTTC. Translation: CASSYRSTRSYEQYF.

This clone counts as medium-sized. CDR3: CASSVGWSSNYGYTF. For the CDR3, the DNA is TGTGCCAGCAGCGTAGGTTGGAGCAGTAACTATGGCTACACCTTC. The gene calls are TRBV9 and TRBJ1-2; no clear D gene. The CDR3 consists of 15 residues. Germline-derived CDR1 and CDR2 are SGDLS and YYNGEE. Trimming cost V 0 bases and J 1 base, with 10 bases left between them.

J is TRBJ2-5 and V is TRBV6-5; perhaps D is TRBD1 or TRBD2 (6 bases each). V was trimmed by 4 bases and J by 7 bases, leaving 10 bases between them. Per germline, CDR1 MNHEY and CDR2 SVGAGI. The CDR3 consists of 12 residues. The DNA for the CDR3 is TGTGCCAGCAGTTCAGGAGGGGGGACCCAGTACTTC. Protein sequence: CASSSGGGTQYF.

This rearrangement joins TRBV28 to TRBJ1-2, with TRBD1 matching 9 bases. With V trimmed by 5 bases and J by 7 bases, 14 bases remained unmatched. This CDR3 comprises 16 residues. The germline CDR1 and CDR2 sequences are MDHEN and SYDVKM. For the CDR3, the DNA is TGTGCCAGCAGTCCCCTTTTCCCGGGACAGGGAAGTGGCTACACCTTC. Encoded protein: CASSPLFPGQGSGYTF.

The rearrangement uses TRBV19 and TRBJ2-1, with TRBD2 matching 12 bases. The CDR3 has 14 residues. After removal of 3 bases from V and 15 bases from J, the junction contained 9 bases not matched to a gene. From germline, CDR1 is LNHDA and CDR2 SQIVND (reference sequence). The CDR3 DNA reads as TGTGCCAGTAGTATGGGGACTAGCGGGTGGGGTCTGTTCTTC. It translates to CASSMGTSGWGLFF. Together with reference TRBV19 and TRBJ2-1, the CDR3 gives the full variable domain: DGGITQSPKYLFRKEGQNVTLSCEQNLNHDAMYWYRQDPGQGLRLIYYSQIVNDFQKGDIAEGYSVSREKKESFPLTVTSAQKNPTAFYLCASSMGTSGWGLFFGPGTRLTVL.

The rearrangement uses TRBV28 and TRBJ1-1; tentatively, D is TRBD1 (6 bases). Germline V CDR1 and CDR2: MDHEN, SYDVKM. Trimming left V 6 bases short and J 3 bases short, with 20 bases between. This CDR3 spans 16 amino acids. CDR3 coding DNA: TGTGCCAGCAGCCACAGGGTTTCCCCCCACTACACTGAAGCTTTCTTT. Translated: CASSHRVSPHYTEAFF.